This T cell receptor (beta chain) was captured by sequencing in a study of control samples from healthy donors and cancer patients. Profiled with immunoSEQ multiplex PCR; TCRdb holds only in-frame clones, not every one. The top ten clones hold roughly 1.1% of a sample with more than 50,000 clones, 95% to 97% of them seen once. The germline CDR1 and CDR2 sequences are SQVTM and ANQGSEA. V lost 6 bases, J lost 3 bases, and 12 bases lay in between. The length of the CDR3 is 12 residues. Sequences were obtained from blood. The chain has TRBV29-1 and TRBJ2-7; D is ambiguous. The receptor comes from a woman younger than 35 in good health. CDR3 DNA: TGCAGCGTGGAGTTAAAGGACTACGAGCAGTACTTC. Its translation is CSVELKDYEQYF.